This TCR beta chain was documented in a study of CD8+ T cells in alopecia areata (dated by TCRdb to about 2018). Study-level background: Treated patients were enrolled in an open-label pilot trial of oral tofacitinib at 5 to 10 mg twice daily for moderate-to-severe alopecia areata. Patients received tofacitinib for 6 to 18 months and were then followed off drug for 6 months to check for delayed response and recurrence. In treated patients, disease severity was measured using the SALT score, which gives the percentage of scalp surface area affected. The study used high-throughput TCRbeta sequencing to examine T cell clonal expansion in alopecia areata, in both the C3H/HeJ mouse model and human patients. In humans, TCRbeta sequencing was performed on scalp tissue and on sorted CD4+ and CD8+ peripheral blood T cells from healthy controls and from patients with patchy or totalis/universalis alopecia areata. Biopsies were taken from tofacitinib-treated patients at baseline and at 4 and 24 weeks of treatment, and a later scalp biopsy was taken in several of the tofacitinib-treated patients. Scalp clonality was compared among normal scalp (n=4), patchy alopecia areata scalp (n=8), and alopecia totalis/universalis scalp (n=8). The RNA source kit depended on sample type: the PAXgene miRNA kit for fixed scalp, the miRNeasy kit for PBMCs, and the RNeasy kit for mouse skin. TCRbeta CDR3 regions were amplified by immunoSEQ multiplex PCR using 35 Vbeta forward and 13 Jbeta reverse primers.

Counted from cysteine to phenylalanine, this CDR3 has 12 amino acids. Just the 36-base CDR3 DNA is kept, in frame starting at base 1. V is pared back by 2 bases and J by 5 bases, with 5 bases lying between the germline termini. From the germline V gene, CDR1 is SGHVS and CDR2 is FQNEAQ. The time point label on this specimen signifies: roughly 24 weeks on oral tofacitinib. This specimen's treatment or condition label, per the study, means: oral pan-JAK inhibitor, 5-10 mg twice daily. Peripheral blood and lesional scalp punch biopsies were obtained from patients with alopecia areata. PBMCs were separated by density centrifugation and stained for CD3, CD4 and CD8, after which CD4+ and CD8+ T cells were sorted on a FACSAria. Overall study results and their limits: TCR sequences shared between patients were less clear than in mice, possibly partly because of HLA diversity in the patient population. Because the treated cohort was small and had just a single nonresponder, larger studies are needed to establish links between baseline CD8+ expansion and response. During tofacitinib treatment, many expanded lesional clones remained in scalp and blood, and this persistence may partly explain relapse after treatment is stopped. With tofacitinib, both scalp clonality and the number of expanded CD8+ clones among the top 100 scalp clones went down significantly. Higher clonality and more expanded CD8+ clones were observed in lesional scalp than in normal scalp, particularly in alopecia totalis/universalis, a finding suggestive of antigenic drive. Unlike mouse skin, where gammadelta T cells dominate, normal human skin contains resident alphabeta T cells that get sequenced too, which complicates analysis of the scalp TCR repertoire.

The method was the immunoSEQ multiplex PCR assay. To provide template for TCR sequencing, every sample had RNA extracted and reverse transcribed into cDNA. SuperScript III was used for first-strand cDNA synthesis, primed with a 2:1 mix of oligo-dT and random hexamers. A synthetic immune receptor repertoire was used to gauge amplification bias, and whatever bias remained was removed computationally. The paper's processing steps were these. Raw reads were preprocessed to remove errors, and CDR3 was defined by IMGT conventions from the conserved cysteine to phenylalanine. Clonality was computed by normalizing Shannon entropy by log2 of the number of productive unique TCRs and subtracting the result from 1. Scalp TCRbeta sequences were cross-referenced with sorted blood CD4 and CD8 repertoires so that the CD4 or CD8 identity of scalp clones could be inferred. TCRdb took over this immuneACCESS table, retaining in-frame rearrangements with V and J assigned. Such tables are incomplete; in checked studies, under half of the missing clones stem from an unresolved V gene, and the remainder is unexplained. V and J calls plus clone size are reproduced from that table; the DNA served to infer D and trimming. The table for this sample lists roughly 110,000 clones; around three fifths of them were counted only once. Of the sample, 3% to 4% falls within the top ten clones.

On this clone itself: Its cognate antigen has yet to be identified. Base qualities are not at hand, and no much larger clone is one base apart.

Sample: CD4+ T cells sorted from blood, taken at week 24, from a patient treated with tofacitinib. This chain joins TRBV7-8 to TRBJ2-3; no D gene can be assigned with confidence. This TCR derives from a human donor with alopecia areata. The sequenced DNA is TGTGCCAGCAGCTTATCAAGAGATACGCAGTATTTT. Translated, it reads CASSLSRDTQYF. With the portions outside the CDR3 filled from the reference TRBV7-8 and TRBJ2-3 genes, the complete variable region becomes GAGVSQSPRYKVAKRGQDVALRCDPISGHVSLFWYQQALGQGPEFLTYFQNEAQLDKSGLPSDRFFAERPEGSVSTLKIQRTQQEDSAVYLCASSLSRDTQYFGPGTRLTVL.